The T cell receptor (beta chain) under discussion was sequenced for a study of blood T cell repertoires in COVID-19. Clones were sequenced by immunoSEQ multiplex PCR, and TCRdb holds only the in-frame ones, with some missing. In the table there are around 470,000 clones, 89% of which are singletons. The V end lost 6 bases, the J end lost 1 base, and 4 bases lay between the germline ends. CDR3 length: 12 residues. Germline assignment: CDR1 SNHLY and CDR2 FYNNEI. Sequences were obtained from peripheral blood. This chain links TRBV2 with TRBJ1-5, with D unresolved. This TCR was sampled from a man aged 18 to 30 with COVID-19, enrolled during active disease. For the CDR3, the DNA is TGTGCCAGCAGGGAGAGCAATCAGCCCCAGCATTTT. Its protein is CASRESNQPQHF.